This T cell receptor beta chain derives from a study of T cell changes during pregnancy in multiple sclerosis. This clone came up once. The V gene's germline CDR1 is SGHDT and CDR2 YYEEEE. The CDR3 totals 13 residues. V was cut by 1 base and J by 6 bases, with 10 bases left in between. Profiled with immunoSEQ multiplex PCR; TCRdb holds only in-frame clones, not every one. Found here are 20,000 to 25,000 clones, around four fifths of them singletons; the top ten hold 15% to 18%. The chain is built from TRBV5-6 and TRBJ1-1; possible D gene TRBD1, 5 bases. Sequences were derived from CD8+ T cells from peripheral blood mononuclear cells, sampled in the first trimester of pregnancy. The receptor's source is a female donor in good health, enrolled as a control in a pregnancy study. The CDR3 loop reads CASSLRQLPEAFF. The CDR3 region has the DNA TGTGCCAGCAGCTTGCGACAGCTACCTGAAGCTTTCTTT.